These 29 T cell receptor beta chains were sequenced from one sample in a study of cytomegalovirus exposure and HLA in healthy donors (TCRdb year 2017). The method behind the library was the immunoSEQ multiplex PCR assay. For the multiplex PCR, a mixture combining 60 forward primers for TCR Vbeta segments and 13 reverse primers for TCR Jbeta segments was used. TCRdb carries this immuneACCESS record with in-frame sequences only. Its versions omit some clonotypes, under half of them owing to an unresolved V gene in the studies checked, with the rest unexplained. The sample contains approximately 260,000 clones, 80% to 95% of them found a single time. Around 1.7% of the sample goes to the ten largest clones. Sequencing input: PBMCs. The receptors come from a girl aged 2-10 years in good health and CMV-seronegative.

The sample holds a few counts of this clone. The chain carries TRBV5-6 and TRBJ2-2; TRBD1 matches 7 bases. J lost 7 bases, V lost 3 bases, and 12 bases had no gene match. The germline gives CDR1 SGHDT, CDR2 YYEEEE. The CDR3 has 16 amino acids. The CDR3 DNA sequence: TGTGCCAGCAGCTGGCGAGGGCAGGGGGATGACGGGGAGCTGTTTTTT. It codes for CASSWRGQGDDGELFF.

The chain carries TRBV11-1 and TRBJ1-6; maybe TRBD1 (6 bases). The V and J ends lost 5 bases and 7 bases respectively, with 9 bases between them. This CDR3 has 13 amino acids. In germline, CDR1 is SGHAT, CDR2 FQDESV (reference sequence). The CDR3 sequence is CASSLTGNSPLHF. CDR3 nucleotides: TGTGCCAGCAGCCTCACAGGGAATTCACCCCTCCACTTT.

The CDR3 bases are TGTGCCAGCAGCTTAGTAATTGACAGCGCGAACACCGGGGAGCTGTTTTTT. Amino acid sequence: CASSLVIDSANTGELFF. This chain links TRBV7-9 with TRBJ2-2, with a weak D call TRBD1 (5 bases). The germline V and J ends were trimmed by 1 base and 0 bases, with 12 bases remaining between them. Germline CDR1 and CDR2: SEHNR and FQNEAQ (reference sequence). The CDR3 spans 17 residues.

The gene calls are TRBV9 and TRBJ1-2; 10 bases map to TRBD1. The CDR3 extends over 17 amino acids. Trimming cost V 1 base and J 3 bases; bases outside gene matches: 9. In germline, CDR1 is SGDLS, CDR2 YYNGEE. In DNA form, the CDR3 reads TGTGCCAGCAGCGTAAGTGTCGCGGGACAGGGGTACTATGGCTACACCTTC. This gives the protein CASSVSVAGQGYYGYTF.

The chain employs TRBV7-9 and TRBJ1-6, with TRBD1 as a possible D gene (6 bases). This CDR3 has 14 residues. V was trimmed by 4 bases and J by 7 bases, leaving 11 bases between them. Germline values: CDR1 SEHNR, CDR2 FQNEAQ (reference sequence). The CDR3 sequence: CASSYRETNSPLHF. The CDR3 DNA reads TGTGCCAGCAGCTACAGGGAGACCAATTCACCCCTCCACTTT.

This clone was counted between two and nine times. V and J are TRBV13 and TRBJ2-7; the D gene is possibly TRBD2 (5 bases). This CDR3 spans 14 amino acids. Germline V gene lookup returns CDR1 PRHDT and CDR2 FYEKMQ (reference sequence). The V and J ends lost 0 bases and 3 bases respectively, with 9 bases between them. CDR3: CASSLGRGIYEQYF. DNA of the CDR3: TGTGCCAGCAGCTTAGGTCGGGGAATCTACGAGCAGTACTTC.

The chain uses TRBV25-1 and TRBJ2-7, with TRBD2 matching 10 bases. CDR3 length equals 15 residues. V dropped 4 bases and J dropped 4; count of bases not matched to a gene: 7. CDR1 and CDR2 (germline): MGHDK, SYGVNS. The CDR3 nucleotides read TGTGCCAGCAGTGGTCCCCCGGGACTAGCGTACGAGCAGTACTTC. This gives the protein CASSGPPGLAYEQYF.

The CDR3 is CASSQGEGNYGYTF. DNA of the CDR3: TGTGCCAGCAGCCAAGGAGAGGGTAACTATGGCTACACCTTC. The chain joins TRBV4-2 to TRBJ1-2, with D unclear. Germline-derived CDR1 and CDR2 are LGHNA and YNFKEQ. V was shortened by 1 base and J by 1 base, with 7 bases between the two germline ends. The CDR3 is 14 residues long.

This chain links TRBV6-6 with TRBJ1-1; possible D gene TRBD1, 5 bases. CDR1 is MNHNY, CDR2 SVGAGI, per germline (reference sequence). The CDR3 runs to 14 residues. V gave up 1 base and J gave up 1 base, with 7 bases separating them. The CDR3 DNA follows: TGTGCCAGCAGTTACTTAGGACAGAACACTGAAGCTTTCTTT. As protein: CASSYLGQNTEAFF.

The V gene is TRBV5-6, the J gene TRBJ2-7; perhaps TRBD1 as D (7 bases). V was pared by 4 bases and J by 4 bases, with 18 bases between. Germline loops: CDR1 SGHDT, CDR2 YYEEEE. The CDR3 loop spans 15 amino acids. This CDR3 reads CASSGGGGGEYEQYF. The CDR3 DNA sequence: TGTGCCAGCAGCGGGGGTGGAGGGGGCGAATACGAGCAGTACTTC.

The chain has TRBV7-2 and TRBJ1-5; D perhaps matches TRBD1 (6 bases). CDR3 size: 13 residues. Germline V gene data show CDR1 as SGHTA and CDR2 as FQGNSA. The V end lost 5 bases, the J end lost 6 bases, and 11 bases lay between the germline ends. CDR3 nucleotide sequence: TGTGCCAGCAGCCTAGGGGGGGGTCAGCCCCAGCATTTT. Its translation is CASSLGGGQPQHF.

Here the CDR3 reads CAWSFGSGETQYF. The CDR3 coding sequence is TGTGCCTGGAGTTTCGGGAGTGGAGAGACCCAGTACTTC. The chain employs TRBV30 and TRBJ2-5; tentative D call: TRBD2 (6 bases). Trimming shortened V by 2 bases and J by 4 bases, and 11 bases separated the two germline ends. The CDR3 consists of 13 residues. Germline CDR1 reads GTSNPN; CDR2 reads SVGIG (reference sequence).

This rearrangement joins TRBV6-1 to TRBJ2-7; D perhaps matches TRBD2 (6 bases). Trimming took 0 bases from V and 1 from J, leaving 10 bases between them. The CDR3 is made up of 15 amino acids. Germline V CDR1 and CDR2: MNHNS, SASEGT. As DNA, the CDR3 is TGTGCCAGCAGTGAAGCCCCCGGGGGATCCTACGAGCAGTACTTC. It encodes CASSEAPGGSYEQYF.

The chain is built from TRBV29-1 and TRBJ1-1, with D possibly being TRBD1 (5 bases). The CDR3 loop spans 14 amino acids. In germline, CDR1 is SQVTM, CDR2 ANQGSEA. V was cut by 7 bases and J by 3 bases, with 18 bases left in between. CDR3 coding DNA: TGCAGCGCCCCGGACCCTCGGGACTACACTGAAGCTTTCTTT. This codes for CSAPDPRDYTEAFF.

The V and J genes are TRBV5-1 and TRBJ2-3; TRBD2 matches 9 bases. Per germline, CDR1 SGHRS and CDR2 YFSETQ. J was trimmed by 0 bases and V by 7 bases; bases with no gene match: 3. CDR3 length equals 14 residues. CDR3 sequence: CASGLATSTDTQYF. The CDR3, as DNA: TGCGCCAGCGGACTAGCGACTAGCACAGATACGCAGTATTTT. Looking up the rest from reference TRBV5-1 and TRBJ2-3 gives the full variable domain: KAGVTQTPRYLIKTRGQQVTLSCSPISGHRSVSWYQQTPGQGLQFLFEYFSETQRNKGNFPGRFSGRQFSNSRSEMNVSTLELGDSALYLCASGLATSTDTQYFGPGTRLTVL.

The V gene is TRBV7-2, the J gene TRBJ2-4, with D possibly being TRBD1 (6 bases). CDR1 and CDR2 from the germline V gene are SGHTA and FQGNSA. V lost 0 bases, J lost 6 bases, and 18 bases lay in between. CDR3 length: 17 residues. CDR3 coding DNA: TGTGCCAGCAGCTTAGCGGACAGAGTAGCACTTGGAAACATTCAGTACTTC. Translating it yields CASSLADRVALGNIQYF.

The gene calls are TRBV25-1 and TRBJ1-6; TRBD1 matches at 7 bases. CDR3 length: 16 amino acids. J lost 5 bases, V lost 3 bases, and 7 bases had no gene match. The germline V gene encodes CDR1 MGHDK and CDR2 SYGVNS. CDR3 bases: TGTGCCAGCAGTGATGGATCGACAGGGAATAATTCACCCCTCCACTTT. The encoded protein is CASSDGSTGNNSPLHF.

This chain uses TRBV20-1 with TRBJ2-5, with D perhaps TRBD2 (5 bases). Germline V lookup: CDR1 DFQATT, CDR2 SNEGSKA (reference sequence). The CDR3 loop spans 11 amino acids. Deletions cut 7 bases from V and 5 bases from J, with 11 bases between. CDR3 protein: CSGLLGETQYF. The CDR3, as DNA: TGCAGTGGACTACTAGGGGAGACCCAGTACTTC.

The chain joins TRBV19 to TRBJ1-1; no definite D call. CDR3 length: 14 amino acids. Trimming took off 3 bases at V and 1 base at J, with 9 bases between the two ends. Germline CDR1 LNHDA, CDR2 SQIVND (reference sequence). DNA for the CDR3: TGTGCCAGTAGTATCCAGGCAGGGAACACTGAAGCTTTCTTT. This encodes CASSIQAGNTEAFF.

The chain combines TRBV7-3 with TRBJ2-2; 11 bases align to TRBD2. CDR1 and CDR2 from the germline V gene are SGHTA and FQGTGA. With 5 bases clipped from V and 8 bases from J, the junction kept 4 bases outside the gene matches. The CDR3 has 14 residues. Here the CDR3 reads CASSRTSGLGELFF. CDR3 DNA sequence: TGTGCCAGCAGCCGGACTAGCGGGCTAGGGGAGCTGTTTTTT. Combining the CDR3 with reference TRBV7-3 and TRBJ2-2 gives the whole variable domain GAGVSQTPSNKVTEKGKYVELRCDPISGHTALYWYRQSLGQGPEFLIYFQGTGAADDSGLPNDRFFAVRPEGSVSTLKIQRTERGDSAVYLCASSRTSGLGELFFGEGSRLTVL.

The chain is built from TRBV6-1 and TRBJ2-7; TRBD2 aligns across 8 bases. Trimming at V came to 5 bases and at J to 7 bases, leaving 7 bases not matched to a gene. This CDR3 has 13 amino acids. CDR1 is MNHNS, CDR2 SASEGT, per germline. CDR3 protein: CASSPRLAREQYF. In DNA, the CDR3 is TGTGCCAGCAGTCCGCGACTAGCGCGGGAGCAGTACTTC.

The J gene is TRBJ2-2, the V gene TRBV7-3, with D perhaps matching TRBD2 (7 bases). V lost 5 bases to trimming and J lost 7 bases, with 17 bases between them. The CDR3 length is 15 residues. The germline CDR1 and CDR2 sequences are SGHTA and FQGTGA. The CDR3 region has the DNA TGTGCCAGCAGCCCGGTGGGGGGGCCGGGCGGGGAGCTGTTTTTT. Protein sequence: CASSPVGGPGGELFF.

CDR3 in amino acids: CASSFGGTGWDYTF. Here the CDR3 DNA reads TGTGCCAGCAGCTTCGGGGGGACAGGGTGGGACTACACCTTC. The chain couples TRBV7-9 to TRBJ1-2; 9 bases agree with TRBD1. CDR1 and CDR2 from the germline V gene are SEHNR and FQNEAQ (reference sequence). This CDR3 comprises 14 residues. J gave up 10 bases and V 3 bases, and 9 bases lay outside the gene matches.

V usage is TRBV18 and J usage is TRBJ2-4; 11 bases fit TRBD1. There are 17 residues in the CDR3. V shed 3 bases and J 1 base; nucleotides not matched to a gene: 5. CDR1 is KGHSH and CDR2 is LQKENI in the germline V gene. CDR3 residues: CASSPPGQGAAKNIQYF. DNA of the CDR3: TGTGCCAGCTCACCTCCTGGACAGGGGGCGGCCAAAAACATTCAGTACTTC.

The CDR3 here is CASSQDKGAKGNNEQFF. CDR3 sequence (DNA): TGCGCCAGCAGCCAAGATAAGGGGGCGAAAGGGAATAATGAGCAGTTCTTC. The gene calls are TRBV4-1 and TRBJ2-1; 7 bases are a match to TRBD1. This CDR3 region has 17 residues. J gave up 7 bases and V 0 bases, and 12 bases lay outside the gene matches. Germline CDR1 reads MGHRA; CDR2 reads YSYEKL.

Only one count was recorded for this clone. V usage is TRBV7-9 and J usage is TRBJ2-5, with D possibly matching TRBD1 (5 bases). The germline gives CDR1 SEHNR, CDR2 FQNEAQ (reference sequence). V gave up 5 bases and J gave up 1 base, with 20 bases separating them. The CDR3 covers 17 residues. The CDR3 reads CASSLGVANPFQETQYF. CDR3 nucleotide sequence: TGTGCCAGCAGCCTAGGGGTAGCCAACCCCTTCCAAGAGACCCAGTACTTC.

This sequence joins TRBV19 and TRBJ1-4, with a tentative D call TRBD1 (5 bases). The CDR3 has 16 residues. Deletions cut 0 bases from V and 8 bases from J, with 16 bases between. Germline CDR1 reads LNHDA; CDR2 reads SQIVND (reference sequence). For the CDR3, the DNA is TGTGCCAGTAGTATAGAGGCATTCGGCTGGGGCGAAAAACTGTTTTTT. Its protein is CASSIEAFGWGEKLFF.

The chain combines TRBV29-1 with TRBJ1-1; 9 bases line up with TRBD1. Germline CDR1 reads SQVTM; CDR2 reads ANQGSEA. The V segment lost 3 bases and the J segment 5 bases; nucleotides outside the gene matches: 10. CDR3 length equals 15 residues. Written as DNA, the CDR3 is TGCAGCGTTGACAGTTACGGGACAGGGATTACTGAAGCTTTCTTT. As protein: CSVDSYGTGITEAFF.

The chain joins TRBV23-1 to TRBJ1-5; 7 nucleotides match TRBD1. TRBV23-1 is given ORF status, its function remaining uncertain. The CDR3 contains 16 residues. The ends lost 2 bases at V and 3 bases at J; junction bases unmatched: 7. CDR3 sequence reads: CASSQTRGTVNQPQHF. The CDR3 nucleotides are TGCGCCAGCAGTCAAACCCGAGGGACAGTCAATCAGCCCCAGCATTTT.